Following are 14 T cell receptor beta chains from one sample sequenced in a study of blood T cell repertoires in COVID-19. The data were produced by immunoSEQ multiplex PCR, yet TCRdb's version contains in-frame clones alone and is incomplete. This table has around 100,000 clones, around 67% appearing once. Specimen: peripheral blood. These TCRs come from a man aged 70 or older with COVID-19, enrolled during active disease.

V and J are TRBV19 and TRBJ2-3; tentatively, D is TRBD2 (5 bases). Trimming removed 5 bases at V and 1 base at J, with 13 bases between. This CDR3 is built from 15 residues. The germline V gene encodes CDR1 LNHDA and CDR2 SQIVND (reference sequence). The chain's CDR3 is CASSGPERGTDTQYF. DNA of the CDR3: TGTGCCAGTAGTGGACCGGAGAGGGGCACAGATACGCAGTATTTT. The full variable domain, completed using reference TRBV19 and TRBJ2-3, is DGGITQSPKYLFRKEGQNVTLSCEQNLNHDAMYWYRQDPGQGLRLIYYSQIVNDFQKGDIAEGYSVSREKKESFPLTVTSAQKNPTAFYLCASSGPERGTDTQYFGPGTRLTVL.

The chain couples TRBV5-1 to TRBJ2-2, with 7 bases matching TRBD2. This CDR3 is 17 amino acids long. Germline V gives CDR1 SGHRS, CDR2 YFSETQ. V lost 0 bases and J lost 4; bases outside the gene matches: 9. The CDR3 loop reads CASSLVVQRDLTGELFF. The CDR3 DNA reads TGCGCCAGCAGCTTGGTCGTTCAGCGGGACCTCACCGGGGAGCTGTTTTTT.

The gene calls are TRBV5-6 and TRBJ2-3; TRBD2 aligns across 12 bases. V was clipped by 1 base and J by 2 bases; unmatched bases: 11. CDR1 and CDR2 (germline): SGHDT, YYEEEE. The CDR3 runs to 19 residues. The CDR3 DNA reads as TGTGCCAGCAGCTTGAGGCTAGCGGGAGGGCCTTTATCCACAGATACGCAGTATTTT. Its protein product is CASSLRLAGGPLSTDTQYF.

J is TRBJ2-1 and V is TRBV7-6, with a weak D call TRBD2 (6 bases). V lost 1 base to trimming and J lost 4 bases, with 11 bases between them. Germline assignment: CDR1 SGHVS and CDR2 FNYEAQ. CDR3 length: 15 residues. CDR3 sequence (DNA): TGTGCCAGCAGCTTAGGGCCGGGAGAGTACAATGAGCAGTTCTTC. Its protein product is CASSLGPGEYNEQFF.

This clone has ten or more counts. The chain is built from TRBV27 and TRBJ1-6; the D gene is possibly TRBD1 (6 bases). Germline V gene sequence: CDR1 MNHEY, CDR2 SMNVEV (reference sequence). This CDR3 is built from 14 residues. Trimming shortened V by 6 bases and J by 7 bases, and 13 bases separated the two germline ends. The DNA of the CDR3 is TGTGCCAGCAGACGGGGGGCAGGGAATTCACCCCTCCACTTT. Translation: CASRRGAGNSPLHF.

The chain couples TRBV7-9 to TRBJ1-1; D unclear. V was trimmed by 5 bases and J by 0 bases, leaving 16 bases between them. The CDR3 length is 16 residues. The germline V gene encodes CDR1 SEHNR and CDR2 FQNEAQ (reference sequence). In DNA form, the CDR3 reads TGTGCCAGCAGCCCACGGGCCGGGAACATGAACACTGAAGCTTTCTTT. Protein product: CASSPRAGNMNTEAFF.

The chain employs TRBV6-2 or TRBV6-3 and TRBJ2-1; 12 nucleotides agree with TRBD2. CDR1 is MNHEY, CDR2 SVGEGT, per germline. Losses at the gene ends were 5 bases for V and 1 base for J; bases not matched to a gene: 3. The CDR3 has 16 amino acids. CDR3 DNA sequence: TGTGCCAGCAGTCAACTAGCGGGAGGATCCTACAATGAGCAGTTCTTC. It is translated as CASSQLAGGSYNEQFF.

V gene TRBV4-2 combines with J gene TRBJ2-1; TRBD2 might be the D (5 bases). The V end was cut by 1 base, the J end by 6 bases, with 22 bases between. Germline lookup yields CDR1 LGHNA and CDR2 YNFKEQ. The CDR3 extends over 18 amino acids. The CDR3 bases are TGTGCCAGCAGCCAAGGGATATCCGGAGGTCCTTCGGCCAATGAGCAGTTCTTC. Protein sequence: CASSQGISGGPSANEQFF.

The V gene is TRBV28, the J gene TRBJ1-3; D is perhaps TRBD1 (5 bases). The V gene lost 1 base and the J gene lost 3 bases, with 19 bases spanning the gap. In germline, CDR1 is MDHEN, CDR2 SYDVKM. The CDR3 extends over 18 amino acids. CDR3 protein: CASSLYAGTVGGGNTIYF. The CDR3 region has the DNA TGTGCCAGCAGTTTATACGCGGGGACGGTGGGGGGTGGAAACACCATATATTTT.

This rearrangement joins TRBV4-3 to TRBJ2-2, with unresolved D. The V end lost 4 bases, the J end lost 5 bases, and 11 bases lay between the germline ends. This CDR3 region has 14 residues. The germline V gene has CDR1 LGHNA and CDR2 YSLEER. CDR3: CASSPSMVTGELFF. Here the CDR3 DNA reads TGCGCCAGCAGCCCCAGTATGGTGACCGGGGAGCTGTTTTTT.

The chain carries TRBV4-1 and TRBJ2-7, with TRBD2 matching 8 bases. Germline V lookup: CDR1 MGHRA, CDR2 YSYEKL. V trimming: 4 bases; J trimming: 4 bases; junction bases outside the gene matches: 15. This CDR3 contains 17 residues. In DNA, the CDR3 is TGCGCCAGCAGCCCCCGGCCCCCCCGGGAGGGCCTTTACGAGCAGTACTTC. It translates to CASSPRPPREGLYEQYF.

The J gene is TRBJ2-1, the V gene TRBV4-1, with a weak D call TRBD1 (6 bases). The germline gives CDR1 MGHRA, CDR2 YSYEKL. With 6 bases removed from V and 6 bases from J, the gap between germline ends came to 9 bases. The CDR3 is 12 amino acids. The CDR3 reads CASSPTGNEQFF. DNA of the CDR3: TGCGCCAGCAGTCCGACAGGCAATGAGCAGTTCTTC.

The genes are TRBV6-2 or TRBV6-3 and TRBJ2-7; D gene ambiguous. V gave up 3 bases and J gave up 9 bases, with 12 bases separating them. Germline CDR1 MNHEY, CDR2 SVGEGT. This CDR3 spans 12 amino acids. CDR3 sequence reads: CASSYPTPRQYF. The CDR3, as DNA: TGTGCCAGCAGTTATCCCACCCCGAGGCAGTACTTC.

The V gene is TRBV19, the J gene TRBJ2-7, with a possible D match to TRBD2 (5 bases). The CDR3 sequence is 14 residues long. CDR1 is LNHDA, CDR2 SQIVND, per germline (reference sequence). Trimming took 4 bases from V and 3 from J, leaving 13 bases between them. The CDR3 is CASSTIGGNYEQYF. The CDR3 DNA is TGTGCCAGTAGTACCATAGGAGGAAACTACGAGCAGTACTTC.